The 15 T cell receptor beta chains presented below share a single source sample, sequenced in a study of T cells in localized non-small cell lung cancer. Here immunoSEQ multiplex PCR was the method, and the copy in TCRdb shows in-frame clones only, minus some. This sample carries roughly 40,000 clones, 81% of them seen once, and the ten largest clones take less than 9.5%. Sequenced material: peripheral blood mononuclear cells, taken before any cancer treatment. The receptors were gathered from a male donor at least 60 years old with stage II lung adenocarcinoma.

The rearrangement links TRBV10-3 to TRBJ1-2, with TRBD1 as a possible D gene (5 bases). CDR1 and CDR2 (germline): ENHRY, SYGVKD. CDR3 length equals 13 residues. The germline V and J ends were trimmed by 3 bases and 4 bases, with 9 bases remaining between them. The CDR3 nucleotides read TGTGCCATCAGTGAAGGGCAGGGCTATGGCTACACCTTC. Translating gives CAISEGQGYGYTF.

The rearrangement joins TRBV9 to TRBJ2-2; no firm D call. Trimming removed 4 bases at V and 8 bases at J, with 9 bases between. Germline CDR1 reads SGDLS; CDR2 reads YYNGEE. The CDR3 covers 12 residues. CDR3 coding DNA: TGTGCCAGCAGCCGGACGTCGGGGGAGCTGTTTTTT. Translating gives CASSRTSGELFF.

The V gene is TRBV14, the J gene TRBJ1-1; 7 nucleotides align to TRBD1. CDR1 and CDR2 from the germline V gene are SGHDN and FVKESK. Trimming took 5 bases from V and 7 from J; bases not matched to a gene: 7. This CDR3 is built from 13 residues. For the CDR3, the DNA is TGTGCCAGCAGCTCCGACAGGGCTGGTGAAGCTTTCTTT. Translation: CASSSDRAGEAFF.

The chain uses TRBV6-5 and TRBJ1-2; no clear D. The CDR3 sequence is 13 residues long. The V and J ends lost 0 bases and 2 bases respectively, with 4 bases between them. Germline V lookup: CDR1 MNHEY, CDR2 SVGAGI. CDR3: CASSYSMNYGYTF. CDR3 sequence (DNA): TGTGCCAGCAGTTACTCGATGAACTATGGCTACACCTTC.

This chain connects TRBV19 to TRBJ1-1, with D possibly being TRBD1 (6 bases). In germline, CDR1 is LNHDA, CDR2 SQIVND (reference sequence). Trimming shortened V by 6 bases and J by 1 base, and 15 bases separated the two germline ends. The CDR3 has 15 residues. CDR3 sequence: CASRVSGGQNTEAFF. CDR3 DNA sequence: TGTGCCAGTAGGGTCTCGGGGGGGCAGAACACTGAAGCTTTCTTT.

This clone was seen just once. This chain joins TRBV7-2 and TRBJ2-7; D is perhaps TRBD1 or TRBD2 (5 bases each). V gave up 0 bases and J gave up 3 bases, with 9 bases separating them. Germline assignment: CDR1 SGHTA and CDR2 FQGNSA. The CDR3 loop spans 14 amino acids. CDR3 in amino acids: CASSLASGRYEQYF. CDR3 DNA sequence: TGTGCCAGCAGCTTAGCCTCGGGGCGCTACGAGCAGTACTTC.

The J gene is TRBJ2-7, the V gene TRBV29-1, with 9 positions matching TRBD1. The junction had 7 bases not matched to a gene; V was cut back by 6 bases and J by 7 bases. CDR3 length: 12 amino acids. Germline assignment: CDR1 SQVTM and CDR2 ANQGSEA. The CDR3 is CSVHTGGFEQYF. CDR3 coding DNA: TGCAGCGTCCATACAGGGGGCTTTGAGCAGTACTTC.

The chain recombines TRBV4-3 with TRBJ2-1; 8 bases agree with TRBD1. CDR3 length: 16 amino acids. The V segment lost 0 bases and the J segment 4 bases; nucleotides outside the gene matches: 5. Germline lookup yields CDR1 LGHNA and CDR2 YSLEER. The CDR3 spells CASSQERTGSYNEQFF. DNA of the CDR3: TGCGCCAGCAGCCAAGAAAGGACAGGGAGTTACAATGAGCAGTTCTTC.

The gene calls are TRBV7-2 and TRBJ2-1, with 15 bases identical to TRBD2. This CDR3 has 18 residues. V trimming: 5 bases; J trimming: 2 bases; junction bases outside the gene matches: 7. CDR1 SGHTA and CDR2 FQGNSA come from the germline V gene. DNA of the CDR3: TGTGCCAGCAGCCCAAGGACTAGCGGGAGGGCCGCCTACAATGAGCAGTTCTTC. Protein: CASSPRTSGRAAYNEQFF.

The rearrangement links TRBV6-4 to TRBJ2-1; 10 bases are a match to TRBD2. CDR1 is MRHNA and CDR2 is SNTAGT in the germline V gene. CDR3 size: 15 residues. V shed 6 bases, J shed 4 bases, and the junction held 6 bases outside the gene matches. CDR3 loop: CASSRTSGPYNEQFF. DNA for the CDR3: TGTGCCAGCAGCCGGACTAGCGGACCTTACAATGAGCAGTTCTTC.

The CDR3 nucleotides are TGTGCCAGCAGTTCAACAGGGAAAGAGACCCAGTACTTC. Amino acids: CASSSTGKETQYF. The chain recombines TRBV27 with TRBJ2-5; D possibly corresponds to TRBD1 (6 bases). V lost 4 bases to trimming and J lost 3 bases, with 9 bases between them. In germline, CDR1 is MNHEY, CDR2 SMNVEV (reference sequence). The CDR3 has 13 amino acids.

The V and J genes are TRBV18 and TRBJ2-3, with 10 bases aligning to TRBD2. From germline, CDR1 is KGHSH and CDR2 LQKENI. V was clipped by 4 bases and J by 3 bases; unmatched bases: 1. The CDR3 totals 14 residues. CDR3: CASSQLAGTDTQYF. CDR3 coding DNA: TGTGCCAGCTCACAACTAGCGGGAACAGATACGCAGTATTTT.

The rearrangement uses TRBV7-9 and TRBJ1-1; TRBD1 is a possible D gene (5 bases). Deletions cut 6 bases from V and 4 bases from J, with 12 bases between. Germline assignment: CDR1 SEHNR and CDR2 FQNEAQ (reference sequence). The CDR3 length is 13 residues. In nucleotides, the CDR3 is TGTGCCAGCAGACCTGCCGGGACCACTGAAGCTTTCTTT. Translation: CASRPAGTTEAFF.

This chain joins TRBV7-2 and TRBJ2-7; D tentatively fits TRBD1 or TRBD2 (6 bases each). This CDR3 region has 19 residues. Germline V gene lookup returns CDR1 SGHTA and CDR2 FQGNSA. V was cut by 5 bases and J by 2 bases, with 28 bases left in between. The DNA for the CDR3 is TGTGCCAGCAGCCCCAGGGCGGCGGGTTGGGGGGCGGGACCCTACGAGCAGTACTTC. Its protein is CASSPRAAGWGAGPYEQYF.

The chain combines TRBV28 with TRBJ2-2; 7 nucleotides line up with TRBD2. With 10 bases clipped from V and 6 bases from J, the junction kept 11 bases outside the gene matches. The CDR3 is made up of 14 amino acids. Looked up from germline, CDR1 is MDHEN and CDR2 is SYDVKM. The CDR3 here is CATASRGGAGELFF. The DNA for the CDR3 is TGTGCCACCGCTTCAAGGGGAGGGGCCGGGGAGCTGTTTTTT. Full variable domain (missing parts from reference TRBV28 and TRBJ2-2): DVKVTQSSRYLVKRTGEKVFLECVQDMDHENMFWYRQDPGLGLRLIYFSYDVKMKEKGDIPEGYSVSREKKERFSLILESASTNQTSMYLCATASRGGAGELFFGEGSRLTVL.